A selection of T cell receptor beta chains follows, all from one sample in a study of blood T cell repertoires in COVID-19. This table comes from immunoSEQ multiplex PCR, and its TCRdb copy is limited to in-frame clones, with some not included. The repertoire includes tens of thousands of clones, 85% to 90% of them detected once, and approximately 6.3% sits in the top ten. The source material was peripheral blood. These receptors were taken from a woman of 80 years or more with active COVID-19. CDR3s include the opening cysteine and the closing phenylalanine or tryptophan. A D gene is named only where the DNA matches it firmly. Clone size, where shown, is once, few, many, or a class for clones that have expanded.

d_call: .
v_call: TRBV4-2
clone_size: .
j_call: TRBJ2-2
cdr3_aa: CASSHSGLGAGELFF
cdr3_nt: TGTGCCAGCAGCCACTCAGGACTGGGAGCCGGGGAGCTGTTTTTT

d_call: .
v_call: TRBV6-6
clone_size: .
j_call: TRBJ1-3
cdr3_aa: CASSYSGRGNTIYF
cdr3_nt: TGTGCCAGCAGTTACAGCGGGAGGGGAAACACCATATATTTT

d_call: TRBD1
v_call: TRBV6-2/TRBV6-3
clone_size: .
j_call: TRBJ1-4
cdr3_aa: CASSHASGQANEKLFF
cdr3_nt: TGTGCCAGCAGTCACGCTTCGGGACAGGCTAATGAAAAACTGTTTTTT

d_call: TRBD1
v_call: TRBV7-9
clone_size: .
j_call: TRBJ1-4
cdr3_aa: CASTDRGFNEKLFF
cdr3_nt: TGTGCCAGCACCGACAGGGGATTTAATGAAAAACTGTTTTTT

d_call: .
v_call: TRBV27
clone_size: .
j_call: TRBJ2-7
cdr3_aa: CASSLSVRVGGTYEQYF
cdr3_nt: TGTGCCAGCAGTTTATCCGTTCGGGTGGGGGGAACCTACGAGCAGTACTTC

d_call: .
v_call: TRBV7-2
clone_size: .
j_call: TRBJ1-1
cdr3_aa: CASSPTRGYTEAFF
cdr3_nt: TGTGCCAGCAGCCCGACACGTGGGTACACTGAAGCTTTCTTT

d_call: .
v_call: TRBV5-1
clone_size: .
j_call: TRBJ1-6
cdr3_aa: CASSLAGRGSPLHF
cdr3_nt: TGCGCCAGCAGCTTGGCAGGGAGGGGTTCACCCCTCCACTTT

d_call: TRBD1
v_call: TRBV24-1
clone_size: .
j_call: TRBJ2-2
cdr3_aa: CATSPSGTVNTGELFF
cdr3_nt: TGTGCCACCAGTCCCTCCGGGACAGTCAACACCGGGGAGCTGTTTTTT

d_call: TRBD2
v_call: TRBV19
clone_size: .
j_call: TRBJ2-1
cdr3_aa: CASSMMGGGVRAGNTREQFF
cdr3_nt: TGTGCCAGTAGTATGATGGGCGGGGGTGTAAGAGCGGGAAATACGAGGGAGCAGTTCTTC

d_call: .
v_call: TRBV7-6
clone_size: .
j_call: TRBJ2-7
cdr3_aa: CASSLTSSGSYEQYF
cdr3_nt: TGTGCCAGCAGCTTAACCTCCTCGGGATCCTACGAGCAGTACTTC

d_call: TRBD1
v_call: TRBV10-3
clone_size: once
j_call: TRBJ1-1
cdr3_aa: CAISESTDRGTEAFF
cdr3_nt: TGTGCCATCAGTGAGTCAACGGACAGGGGCACTGAAGCTTTCTTT

d_call: .
v_call: TRBV28
clone_size: .
j_call: TRBJ1-4
cdr3_aa: CASSFRPRGQEKLFF
cdr3_nt: TGTGCCAGCAGTTTTAGGCCCCGTGGACAGGAAAAACTGTTTTTT

d_call: TRBD2
v_call: TRBV11-3
clone_size: .
j_call: TRBJ2-5
cdr3_aa: CASSLGRGLVGETQYF
cdr3_nt: TGTGCCAGCAGCTTAGGCAGGGGACTAGTTGGAGAGACCCAGTACTTC

d_call: .
v_call: TRBV6-6
clone_size: .
j_call: TRBJ2-2
cdr3_aa: CASSSFGGELFF
cdr3_nt: TGTGCCAGCAGTAGCTTCGGCGGGGAGCTGTTTTTT

d_call: .
v_call: TRBV28
clone_size: .
j_call: TRBJ1-2
cdr3_aa: CASSSLENYGYTF
cdr3_nt: TGTGCCAGCAGTTCGCTGGAGAATTATGGCTACACCTTC

d_call: TRBD1
v_call: TRBV5-6
clone_size: .
j_call: TRBJ2-7
cdr3_aa: CASSWGTGSEQYF
cdr3_nt: TGTGCCAGCAGCTGGGGGACAGGTTCCGAGCAGTACTTC

d_call: TRBD1
v_call: TRBV19
clone_size: .
j_call: TRBJ2-4
cdr3_aa: CASSGGTGGRSNIQYF
cdr3_nt: TGTGCCAGTAGTGGAGGGACAGGCGGCCGTTCCAACATTCAGTACTTC

d_call: TRBD2
v_call: TRBV7-6
clone_size: .
j_call: TRBJ2-1
cdr3_aa: CASSLLTSGTYNEQFF
cdr3_nt: TGTGCCAGCAGCCTACTGACTAGCGGGACCTACAATGAGCAGTTCTTC

d_call: TRBD1
v_call: TRBV19
clone_size: .
j_call: TRBJ2-5
cdr3_aa: CASSTFLRDRQETQYF
cdr3_nt: TGTGCCAGTAGTACCTTCCTCCGGGACAGACAAGAGACCCAGTACTTC

d_call: .
v_call: TRBV7-3
clone_size: .
j_call: TRBJ2-1
cdr3_aa: CASSARGVGGNEQFF
cdr3_nt: TGTGCCAGCAGCGCCAGGGGGGTAGGAGGCAATGAGCAGTTCTTC

d_call: .
v_call: TRBV21-1
clone_size: few
j_call: TRBJ2-5
cdr3_aa: CASSTETGQETQYF
cdr3_nt: TGTGCCAGCAGTACAGAGACAGGACAAGAGACCCAGTACTTC

d_call: TRBD2
v_call: TRBV5-1
clone_size: few
j_call: TRBJ2-7
cdr3_aa: CASSLGGSGSAYEQYF
cdr3_nt: TGCGCCAGCAGCTTGGGGGGAAGCGGGAGTGCGTACGAGCAGTACTTC

d_call: TRBD2
v_call: TRBV9
clone_size: once
j_call: TRBJ2-3
cdr3_aa: CASSVGGGADTQYF
cdr3_nt: TGTGCCAGCAGCGTGGGGGGAGGGGCAGATACGCAGTATTTT

d_call: TRBD2
v_call: TRBV11-3
clone_size: .
j_call: TRBJ2-3
cdr3_aa: CASSAGTSGSTDTQYF
cdr3_nt: TGTGCCAGCAGCGCCGGGACTAGCGGGAGCACAGATACGCAGTATTTT

d_call: .
v_call: TRBV27
clone_size: few
j_call: TRBJ1-1
cdr3_aa: CASSERSSTEAFF
cdr3_nt: TGTGCCAGTAGCGAAAGATCCTCCACTGAAGCTTTCTTT

d_call: .
v_call: TRBV28
clone_size: .
j_call: TRBJ2-7
cdr3_aa: CASSLTGAYEQYF
cdr3_nt: TGTGCCAGCAGTTTGACAGGAGCCTACGAGCAGTACTTC

d_call: TRBD2
v_call: TRBV7-3
clone_size: .
j_call: TRBJ2-3
cdr3_aa: CASSLGGLAGADTQYF
cdr3_nt: TGTGCCAGCAGCTTAGGGGGACTAGCGGGAGCAGATACGCAGTATTTT

d_call: TRBD1
v_call: TRBV28
clone_size: .
j_call: TRBJ2-5
cdr3_aa: CASSFPGQTQETQYF
cdr3_nt: TGTGCCAGCAGTTTCCCGGGACAGACCCAAGAGACCCAGTACTTC

d_call: TRBD2
v_call: TRBV23-1
clone_size: once
j_call: TRBJ2-7
cdr3_aa: CASSPLVGLAGSYEQYF
cdr3_nt: TGCGCCAGCAGTCCCCTAGTAGGGCTAGCGGGATCGTACGAGCAGTACTTC

d_call: TRBD1
v_call: TRBV18
clone_size: .
j_call: TRBJ2-7
cdr3_aa: CASSPRQGPYEQYF
cdr3_nt: TGTGCCAGCTCACCGAGACAGGGACCCTACGAGCAGTACTTC

d_call: TRBD1
v_call: TRBV3-1/TRBV3-2
clone_size: .
j_call: TRBJ2-7
cdr3_aa: CASSQTRQGGQYF
cdr3_nt: TGTGCCAGCAGCCAAACGAGACAGGGTGGGCAGTACTTC

d_call: .
v_call: TRBV21-1
clone_size: .
j_call: TRBJ1-1
cdr3_aa: CASSKGGTGDVPNTEAFF
cdr3_nt: TGTGCCAGCAGCAAAGGAGGGACAGGGGACGTCCCGAACACTGAAGCTTTCTTT

d_call: TRBD2
v_call: TRBV28
clone_size: .
j_call: TRBJ2-7
cdr3_aa: CASSSSGTKAGLEQYF
cdr3_nt: TGTGCCAGCAGTTCCTCCGGGACCAAAGCGGGGTTAGAGCAGTACTTC

d_call: .
v_call: TRBV9
clone_size: .
j_call: TRBJ1-1
cdr3_aa: CASSPRAADTEAFF
cdr3_nt: TGTGCCAGCAGCCCCAGGGCCGCGGACACTGAAGCTTTCTTT

d_call: TRBD2
v_call: TRBV6-6
clone_size: .
j_call: TRBJ2-7
cdr3_aa: CASSYSLAGAYEQYF
cdr3_nt: TGTGCCAGCAGTTACTCGCTAGCGGGAGCCTACGAGCAGTACTTC

d_call: .
v_call: TRBV30
clone_size: .
j_call: TRBJ2-1
cdr3_aa: CASQWSSSYNEQFF
cdr3_nt: TGTGCCTCTCAGTGGAGCTCATCCTACAATGAGCAGTTCTTC

d_call: .
v_call: TRBV2
clone_size: .
j_call: TRBJ2-7
cdr3_aa: CASSPYNEQYF
cdr3_nt: TGTGCCAGCAGCCCTTACAACGAGCAGTACTTC

d_call: TRBD2
v_call: TRBV7-2
clone_size: .
j_call: TRBJ2-7
cdr3_aa: CASSLSLAGVYEQYF
cdr3_nt: TGTGCCAGCAGCTTATCACTAGCGGGAGTGTACGAGCAGTACTTC

d_call: .
v_call: TRBV30
clone_size: once
j_call: TRBJ2-7
cdr3_aa: CAWSRGGGDEQYF
cdr3_nt: TGTGCCTGGAGCCGAGGAGGGGGCGACGAGCAGTACTTC

d_call: TRBD2
v_call: TRBV9
clone_size: .
j_call: TRBJ2-5
cdr3_aa: CASSGAAGALETQYF
cdr3_nt: TGTGCCAGCAGCGGAGCAGCGGGAGCCCTAGAGACCCAGTACTTC

d_call: TRBD2
v_call: TRBV5-6
clone_size: .
j_call: TRBJ2-1
cdr3_aa: CASSPGGNNEQFF
cdr3_nt: TGTGCCAGCAGCCCGGGAGGGAACAATGAGCAGTTCTTC

d_call: .
v_call: TRBV15
clone_size: .
j_call: TRBJ2-7
cdr3_aa: CATSRGQRYEQYF
cdr3_nt: TGTGCCACCAGCAGAGGACAGCGCTACGAGCAGTACTTC

d_call: TRBD2
v_call: TRBV10-3
clone_size: once
j_call: TRBJ2-1
cdr3_aa: CAISELARFVSEQFF
cdr3_nt: TGTGCCATCAGTGAACTAGCGAGGTTCGTGAGTGAGCAGTTCTTC

d_call: TRBD2
v_call: TRBV28
clone_size: .
j_call: TRBJ2-7
cdr3_aa: CASSPGLAGTYEQYF
cdr3_nt: TGTGCCAGCAGCCCTGGACTAGCGGGAACCTACGAGCAGTACTTC

d_call: TRBD1
v_call: TRBV7-3
clone_size: .
j_call: TRBJ1-5
cdr3_aa: CASSHLNDRGDDRGNQPQHF
cdr3_nt: TGTGCCAGCAGCCATTTAAACGACAGGGGAGATGATAGGGGCAATCAGCCCCAGCATTTT

d_call: TRBD1
v_call: TRBV29-1
clone_size: .
j_call: TRBJ1-2
cdr3_aa: CSVDLGQGRNYGYTF
cdr3_nt: TGCAGCGTTGATCTTGGACAGGGGAGAAACTATGGCTACACCTTC

d_call: TRBD2
v_call: TRBV2
clone_size: .
j_call: TRBJ2-1
cdr3_aa: CASSLPLAGLGNEQFF
cdr3_nt: TGTGCCAGCAGTCTACCCCTAGCGGGGTTGGGGAATGAGCAGTTCTTC

d_call: TRBD2
v_call: TRBV19
clone_size: .
j_call: TRBJ2-3
cdr3_aa: CASSIDRPVTSGRAGWADTQYF
cdr3_nt: TGTGCCAGTAGTATAGATCGACCCGTGACTAGCGGGAGGGCCGGTTGGGCAGATACGCAGTATTTT

d_call: TRBD1
v_call: TRBV28
clone_size: few
j_call: TRBJ1-4
cdr3_aa: CASRRQGSWEKLFF
cdr3_nt: TGTGCCAGCAGGAGACAGGGGTCCTGGGAAAAACTGTTTTTT

d_call: .
v_call: TRBV4-3
clone_size: .
j_call: TRBJ1-1
cdr3_aa: CASSPYLGNTEAFF
cdr3_nt: TGCGCCAGCAGCCCCTATCTCGGTAACACTGAAGCTTTCTTT

d_call: .
v_call: TRBV10-3
clone_size: .
j_call: TRBJ1-6
cdr3_aa: CATTVDPETPLHF
cdr3_nt: TGTGCCACAACAGTCGACCCGGAAACACCCCTCCACTTT

d_call: .
v_call: TRBV7-9
clone_size: .
j_call: TRBJ1-3
cdr3_aa: CASSPGRGGVNTIYF
cdr3_nt: TGTGCCAGCAGCCCTGGCCGAGGCGGAGTGAACACCATATATTTT

d_call: TRBD2
v_call: TRBV19
clone_size: .
j_call: TRBJ2-5
cdr3_aa: CASSIWGGQTQYF
cdr3_nt: TGTGCCAGTAGTATTTGGGGGGGACAGACCCAGTACTTC